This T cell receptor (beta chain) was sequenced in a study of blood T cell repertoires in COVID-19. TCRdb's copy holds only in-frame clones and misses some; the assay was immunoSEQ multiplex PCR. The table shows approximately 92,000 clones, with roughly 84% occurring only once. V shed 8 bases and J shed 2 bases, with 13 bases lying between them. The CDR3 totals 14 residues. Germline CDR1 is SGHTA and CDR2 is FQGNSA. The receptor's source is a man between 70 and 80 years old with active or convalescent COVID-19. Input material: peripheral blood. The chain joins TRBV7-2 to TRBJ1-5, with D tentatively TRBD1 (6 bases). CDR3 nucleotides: TGTGCCAGCTCCCAGGGGTTTGGCAATCAGCCCCAGCATTTT. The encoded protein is CASSQGFGNQPQHF.